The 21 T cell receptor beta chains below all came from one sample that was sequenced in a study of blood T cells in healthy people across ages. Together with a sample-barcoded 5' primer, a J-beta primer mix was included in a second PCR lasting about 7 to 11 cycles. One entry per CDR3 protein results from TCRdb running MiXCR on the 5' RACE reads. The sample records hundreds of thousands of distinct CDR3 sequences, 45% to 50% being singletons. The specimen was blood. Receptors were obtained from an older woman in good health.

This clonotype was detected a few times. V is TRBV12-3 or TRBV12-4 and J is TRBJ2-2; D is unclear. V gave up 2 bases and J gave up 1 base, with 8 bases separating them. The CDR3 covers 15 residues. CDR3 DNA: TGTGCCAGCAGTTTACGGTGGGGGAACACCGGGGAGCTGTTTTTT. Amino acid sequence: CASSLRWGNTGELFF.

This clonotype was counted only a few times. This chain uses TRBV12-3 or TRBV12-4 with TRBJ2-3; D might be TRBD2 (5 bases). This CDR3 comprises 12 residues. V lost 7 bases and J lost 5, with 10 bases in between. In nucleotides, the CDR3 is TGTGCCAGCACCCTCGGAGGAGATACGCAGTATTTT. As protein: CASTLGGDTQYF.

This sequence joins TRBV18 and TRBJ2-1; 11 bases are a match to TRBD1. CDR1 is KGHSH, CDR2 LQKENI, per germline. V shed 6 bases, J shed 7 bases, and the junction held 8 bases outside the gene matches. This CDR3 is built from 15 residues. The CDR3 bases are TGTGCCAGCTCGTCCGGGACAGGGGGTTTGAATGAGCAGTTCTTC. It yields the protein CASSSGTGGLNEQFF.

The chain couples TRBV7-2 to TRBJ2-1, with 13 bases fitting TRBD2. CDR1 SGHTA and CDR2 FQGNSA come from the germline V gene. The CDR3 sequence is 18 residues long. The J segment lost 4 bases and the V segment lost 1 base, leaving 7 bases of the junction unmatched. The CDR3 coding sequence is TGTGCCAGCAGCTTAGTCCGACTAGCGGGGGGAACATACAATGAGCAGTTCTTC. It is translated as CASSLVRLAGGTYNEQFF.

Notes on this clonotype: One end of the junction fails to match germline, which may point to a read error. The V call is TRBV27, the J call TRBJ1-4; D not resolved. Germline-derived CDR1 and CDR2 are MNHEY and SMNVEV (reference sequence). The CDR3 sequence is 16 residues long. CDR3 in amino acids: CAGSPASGTTNEKLFF. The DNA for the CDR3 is TGTGCCGGCAGTCCAGCAAGTGGGACAACTAATGAAAAACTGTTTTTT.

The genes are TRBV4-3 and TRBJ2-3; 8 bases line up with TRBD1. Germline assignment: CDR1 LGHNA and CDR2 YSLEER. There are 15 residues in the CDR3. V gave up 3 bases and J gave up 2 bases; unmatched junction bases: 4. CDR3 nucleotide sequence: TGCGCCAGCAGCCATGGACAGGGCTTCACAGATACGCAGTATTTT. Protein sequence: CASSHGQGFTDTQYF.

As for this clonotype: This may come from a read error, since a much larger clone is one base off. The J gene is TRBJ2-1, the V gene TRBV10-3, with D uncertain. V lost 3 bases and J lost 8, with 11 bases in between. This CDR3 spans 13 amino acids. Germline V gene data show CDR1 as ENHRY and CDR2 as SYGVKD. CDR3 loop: CAISDSSVDEQFF. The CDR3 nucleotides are TGTGCCATCAGTGATAGCAGTGTGGATGAGCAGTTCTTC.

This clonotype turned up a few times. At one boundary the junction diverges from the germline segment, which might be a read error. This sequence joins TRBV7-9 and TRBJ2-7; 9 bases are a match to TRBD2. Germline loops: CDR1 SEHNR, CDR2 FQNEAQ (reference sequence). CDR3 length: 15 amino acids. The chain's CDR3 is CASSLAGQKTYEQYF. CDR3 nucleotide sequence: TGTGCCAGCAGCCTAGCGGGACAGAAGACCTACGAGCAGTACTTC.

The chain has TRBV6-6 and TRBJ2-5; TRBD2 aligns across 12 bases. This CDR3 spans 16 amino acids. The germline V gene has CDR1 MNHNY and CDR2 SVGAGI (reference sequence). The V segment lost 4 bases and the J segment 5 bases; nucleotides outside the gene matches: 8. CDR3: CASSSRLAGDLETQYF. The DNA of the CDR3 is TGTGCCAGCAGTTCCAGACTAGCGGGAGATTTGGAGACCCAGTACTTC.

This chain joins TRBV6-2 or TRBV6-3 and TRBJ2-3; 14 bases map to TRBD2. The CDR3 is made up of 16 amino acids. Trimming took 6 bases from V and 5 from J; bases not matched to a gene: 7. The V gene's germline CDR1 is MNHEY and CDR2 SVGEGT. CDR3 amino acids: CASSVTGTSGRDTQYF. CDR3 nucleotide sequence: TGTGCCAGCAGCGTTACCGGGACTAGCGGGAGAGATACGCAGTATTTT.

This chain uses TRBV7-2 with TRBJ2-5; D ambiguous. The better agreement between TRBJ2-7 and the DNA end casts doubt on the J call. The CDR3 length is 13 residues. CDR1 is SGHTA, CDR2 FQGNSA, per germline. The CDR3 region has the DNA TGTGCCAGCAGCGTAGATGCCGTTTACGAGCAGTACTTC. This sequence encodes CASSVDAVYEQYF.

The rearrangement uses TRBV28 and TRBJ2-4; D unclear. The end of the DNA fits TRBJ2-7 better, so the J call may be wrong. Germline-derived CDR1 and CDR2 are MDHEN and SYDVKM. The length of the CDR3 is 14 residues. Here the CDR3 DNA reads TGTGCCAGCAGTGGGAATTCTAGAGAATACGAGCAGTACTTC. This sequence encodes CASSGNSREYEQYF.

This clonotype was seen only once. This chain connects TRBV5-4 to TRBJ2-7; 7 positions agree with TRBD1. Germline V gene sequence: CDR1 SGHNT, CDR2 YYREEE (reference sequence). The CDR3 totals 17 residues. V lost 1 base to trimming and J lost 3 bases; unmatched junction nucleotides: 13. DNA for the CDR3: TGTGCCAGCAGCTTGCCCGGACAGGCTCCTAAACTCTACGAGCAGTACTTC. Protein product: CASSLPGQAPKLYEQYF.

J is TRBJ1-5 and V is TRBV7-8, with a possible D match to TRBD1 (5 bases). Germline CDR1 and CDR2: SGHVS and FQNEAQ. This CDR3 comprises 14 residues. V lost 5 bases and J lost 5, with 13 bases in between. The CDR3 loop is CASSEGDRHQPQHF. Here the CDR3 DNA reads TGTGCCAGCAGCGAAGGGGACCGACATCAGCCCCAGCATTTT.

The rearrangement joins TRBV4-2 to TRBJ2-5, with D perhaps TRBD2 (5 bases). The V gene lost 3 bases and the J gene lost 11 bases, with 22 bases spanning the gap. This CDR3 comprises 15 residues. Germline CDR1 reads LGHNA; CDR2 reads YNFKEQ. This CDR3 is CASSHESRAAQEQYF. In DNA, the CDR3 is TGTGCCAGCAGCCACGAAAGTAGAGCGGCCCAAGAGCAGTACTTC.

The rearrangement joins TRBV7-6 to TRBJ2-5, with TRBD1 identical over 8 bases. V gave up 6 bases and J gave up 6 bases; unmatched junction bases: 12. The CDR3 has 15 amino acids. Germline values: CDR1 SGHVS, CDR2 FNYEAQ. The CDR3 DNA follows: TGTGCCAGCAGACCCGTGGACAGGGATGCAAAGACCCAGTACTTC. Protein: CASRPVDRDAKTQYF.

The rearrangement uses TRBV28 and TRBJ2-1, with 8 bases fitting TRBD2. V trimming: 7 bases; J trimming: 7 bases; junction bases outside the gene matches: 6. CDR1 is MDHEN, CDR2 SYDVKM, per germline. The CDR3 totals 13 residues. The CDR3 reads CASMREAGNEQFF. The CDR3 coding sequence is TGTGCCAGCATGCGGGAGGCCGGGAATGAGCAGTTCTTC.

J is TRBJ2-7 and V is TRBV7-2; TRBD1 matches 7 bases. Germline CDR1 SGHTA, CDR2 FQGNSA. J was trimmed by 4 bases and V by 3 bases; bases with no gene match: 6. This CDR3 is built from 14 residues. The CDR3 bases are TGTGCCAGCAGCTTGAACAGGGGCTTTTACGAGCAGTACTTC. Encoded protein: CASSLNRGFYEQYF.

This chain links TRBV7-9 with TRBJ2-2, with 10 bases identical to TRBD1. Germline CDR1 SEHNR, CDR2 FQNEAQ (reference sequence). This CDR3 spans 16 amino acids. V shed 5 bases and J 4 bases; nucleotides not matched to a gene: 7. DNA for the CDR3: TGTGCCAGCAGCCAACCGGGACAGGGGACCACCGGGGAGCTGTTTTTT. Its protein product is CASSQPGQGTTGELFF.

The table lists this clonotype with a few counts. The DNA of the CDR3 is TGTGCCAGCAGCCCGGACAGGGACAATGAGCAGTTCTTC. It specifies CASSPDRDNEQFF. This chain uses TRBV7-2 with TRBJ2-1, with 8 nucleotides matching TRBD1. Germline V gene lookup returns CDR1 SGHTA and CDR2 FQGNSA. Trimming took 5 bases from V and 5 from J; bases not matched to a gene: 2. CDR3 length: 13 amino acids.

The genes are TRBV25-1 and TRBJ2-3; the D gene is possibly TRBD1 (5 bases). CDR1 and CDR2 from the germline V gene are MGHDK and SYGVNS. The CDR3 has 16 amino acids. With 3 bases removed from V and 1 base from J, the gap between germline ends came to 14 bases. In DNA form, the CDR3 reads TGTGCCAGCAGTGAGCGTTCAGGGAAAGGCACAGATACGCAGTATTTT. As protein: CASSERSGKGTDTQYF.